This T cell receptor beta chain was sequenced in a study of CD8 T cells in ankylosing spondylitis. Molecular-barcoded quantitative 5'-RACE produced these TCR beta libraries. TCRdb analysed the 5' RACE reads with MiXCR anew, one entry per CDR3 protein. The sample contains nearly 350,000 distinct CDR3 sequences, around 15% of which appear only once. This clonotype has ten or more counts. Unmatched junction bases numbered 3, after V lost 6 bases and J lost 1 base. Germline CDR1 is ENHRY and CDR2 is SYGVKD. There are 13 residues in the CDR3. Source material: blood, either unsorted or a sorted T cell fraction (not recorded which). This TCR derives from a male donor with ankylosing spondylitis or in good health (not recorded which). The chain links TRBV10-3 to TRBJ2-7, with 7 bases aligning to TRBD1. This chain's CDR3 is CAIRATGSYEQYF. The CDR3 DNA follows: TGTGCCATCAGAGCGACAGGGTCCTACGAGCAGTACTTC.